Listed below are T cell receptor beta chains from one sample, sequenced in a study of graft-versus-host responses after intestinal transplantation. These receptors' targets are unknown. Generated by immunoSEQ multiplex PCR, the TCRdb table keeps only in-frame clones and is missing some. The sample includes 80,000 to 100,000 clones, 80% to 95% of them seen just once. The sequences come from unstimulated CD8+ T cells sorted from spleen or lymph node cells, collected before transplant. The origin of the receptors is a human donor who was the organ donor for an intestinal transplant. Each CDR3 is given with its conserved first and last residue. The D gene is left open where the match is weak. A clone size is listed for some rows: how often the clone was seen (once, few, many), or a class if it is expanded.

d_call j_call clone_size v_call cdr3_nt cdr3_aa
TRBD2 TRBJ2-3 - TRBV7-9 TGTGCCAGCAGCCCACCTAGCGGGAGCACAGATACGCAGTATTTT CASSPPSGSTDTQYF
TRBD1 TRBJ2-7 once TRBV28 TGTGCCAGCAGTTTATCCCTGGACAGGGGAGGCTACGAGCAGTACTTC CASSLSLDRGGYEQYF
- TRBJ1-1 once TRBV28 TGTGCCAGCAGTTCTCTGGAGGTGAGGACGACTGAAGCTTTCTTT CASSSLEVRTTEAFF
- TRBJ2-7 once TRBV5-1 TGCGCCAGCAGCTTCAGTCCCCTAGCCATACTTTTTTTTGGATTGAGGCTCTACGAGCAGTACTTC CASSFSPLAILFFGLRLYEQYF
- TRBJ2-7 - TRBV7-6 TGTGCCAGCAGCTTGCACCCCGGCTACGAGCAGTACTTC CASSLHPGYEQYF
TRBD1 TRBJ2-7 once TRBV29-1 TGCAGCGTTGAAGATCCGGGACAGGGGCCCTACGAGCAGTACTTC CSVEDPGQGPYEQYF
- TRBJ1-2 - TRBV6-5 TGTGCCAGCAGTCCCCAAGAGGGGGGGCTCGGCTACACCTTC CASSPQEGGLGYTF
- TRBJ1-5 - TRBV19 TGTGCCACCCGGGGGGACGGCAATCAGCCCCAGCATTTT CATRGDGNQPQHF
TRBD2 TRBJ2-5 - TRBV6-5 TGTGCCACGCTGGGACTAGCCCGGCCGGAGACCCAGTACTTC CATLGLARPETQYF
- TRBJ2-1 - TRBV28 TGTGCCAGCCAAGTACTAGAACGGGACAATGAGCAGTTCTTC CASQVLERDNEQFF
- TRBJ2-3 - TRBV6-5 TGTGCCAGCAGCACCGGGTTACTTGCAGATACGCAGTATTTT CASSTGLLADTQYF
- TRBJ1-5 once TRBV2 TGTGCCAGCACCCAATTATGGGGGGGCGATCAGCCCCAGCATTTT CASTQLWGGDQPQHF
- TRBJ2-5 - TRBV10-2 TGCGCCAGCAGTTTTACGGAGGGAGAGACCCAGTACTTC CASSFTEGETQYF
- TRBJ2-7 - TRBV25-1 TGTGCCAGCAGCCTTTACGAGCAGTACTTC CASSLYEQYF
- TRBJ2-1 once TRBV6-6 TGTGCCAGCAGTTACTCGACTTGGTACAATGAGCAGTTCTTC CASSYSTWYNEQFF
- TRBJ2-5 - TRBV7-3 TGTGCCAGCAGCCCAGGTCAAGGGAGTGGAGAGACCCAGTACTTC CASSPGQGSGETQYF
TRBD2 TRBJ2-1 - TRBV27 TGTGCCAGCAGTTTATACGCGACTAGCGGGAGGGCCGTTGAGCAGTTCTTC CASSLYATSGRAVEQFF
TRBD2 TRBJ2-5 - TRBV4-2 TGTGCCAGCAGCCAAGCGGGACTAGTACCAGAGACCCAGTACTTC CASSQAGLVPETQYF
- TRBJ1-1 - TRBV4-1 TGCGCCAGCAGCCAAGTTTTCCCCGGGGTAGGGCCTGAAGCTTTCTTT CASSQVFPGVGPEAFF
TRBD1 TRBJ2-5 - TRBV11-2 TGTGCCAGCCGTGACAGGGGCGAAGAGACCCAGTACTTC CASRDRGEETQYF
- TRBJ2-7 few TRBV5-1 TGCGCCAGCAGCTTGGAAGGGCAGGGCTACGAGCAGTACTTC CASSLEGQGYEQYF
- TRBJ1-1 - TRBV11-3 TGTGCCAGCAGCACCAGTTGGGCTAACACTGAAGCTTTCTTT CASSTSWANTEAFF
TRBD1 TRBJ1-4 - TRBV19 TGTGCCAGTAGCCTGGGACAGAAAAAACTGTTTTTT CASSLGQKKLFF
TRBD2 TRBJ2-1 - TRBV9 TGTGCCAGCAGCCACAATTTGGGACTAGCGGGAACTCGAAACCGCTACAATGAGCAGTTCTTC CASSHNLGLAGTRNRYNEQFF
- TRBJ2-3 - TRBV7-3 TGTGCCAGCAGCTTGGCGGGGGCGCCTAGCACAGATACGCAGTATTTT CASSLAGAPSTDTQYF
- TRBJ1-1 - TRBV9 TGTGCCAGCATCTTTAAAGGGGGTGGGACCACTGAAGCTTTCTTT CASIFKGGGTTEAFF
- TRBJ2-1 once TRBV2 TGTGCCAGCAGGGGGCTTTACAATGAGCAGTTCTTC CASRGLYNEQFF
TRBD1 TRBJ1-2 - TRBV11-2 TGTGCCAGCAGCTCTTACAGGGGGCGAGTGCTTAGTTATGGCTACACCTTC CASSSYRGRVLSYGYTF
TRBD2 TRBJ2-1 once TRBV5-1 TGCGCCAGCAGCTTGGACGGGGGGTCCTACAATGAGCAGTTCTTC CASSLDGGSYNEQFF
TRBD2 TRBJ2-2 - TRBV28 TGTGCCAGCAGTTTCGGCTCGCCTAGCGGGACCGGACCAACGAGAAGAATCACCGGGGAGCTGTTTTTT CASSFGSPSGTGPTRRITGELFF
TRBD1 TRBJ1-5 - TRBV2 TGTGCCAGCACCCCGGGACAGGGGGTGCGGCCCCAGCATTTT CASTPGQGVRPQHF
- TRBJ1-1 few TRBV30 TGTGCCTGGAGTTTTACAGGGACCACTGAAGCTTTCTTT CAWSFTGTTEAFF
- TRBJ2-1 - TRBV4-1 TGCGCCAGCAGTTTTCAATACAATGAGCAGTTCTTC CASSFQYNEQFF
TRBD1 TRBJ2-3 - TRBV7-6 TGTGCCAGCAGCCGACAGGGAGCGCTTCTAGAGGTTCCAGATACGCAGTATTTT CASSRQGALLEVPDTQYF
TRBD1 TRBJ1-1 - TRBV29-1 TGCAGCGTCAAACAGGGGGACACTGAAGCTTTCTTT CSVKQGDTEAFF
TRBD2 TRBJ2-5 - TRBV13 TGTGCCAGCCGCATACGGGGGGGCTCCCAAGAGACCCAGTACTTC CASRIRGGSQETQYF
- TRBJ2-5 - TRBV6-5 TGTGCCAGCAGTTACAGCTGGCAAGAGACCCAGTACTTC CASSYSWQETQYF
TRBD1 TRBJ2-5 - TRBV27 TGTGCCAGCAGTTTAACAGGGGGCGAAGAGACCCAGTACTTC CASSLTGGEETQYF
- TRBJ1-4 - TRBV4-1 TGCGCCAGCACCCCGAAGGAGGGTGAAAAACTGTTTTTT CASTPKEGEKLFF
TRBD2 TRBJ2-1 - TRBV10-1 TGCGCCAGCAGTCCCAGCGGGGGGGCCCACAATGAGCAGTTCTTC CASSPSGGAHNEQFF
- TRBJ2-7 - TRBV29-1 TGCAGCGTTGAGACAGGCTACGAGCAGTACTTC CSVETGYEQYF
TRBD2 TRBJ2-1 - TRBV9 TGTGCCAGCAGCGTCTCTAGCGGGATTGAGCAGTTCTTC CASSVSSGIEQFF
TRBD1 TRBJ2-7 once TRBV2 TGTGCCCGACACTCGGACAGGGGCCACGAGCAGTACTTC CARHSDRGHEQYF
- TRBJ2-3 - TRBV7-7 TGTGCCAGCAGCCCCGCCGACTCCGCCCCGCACGATACGCAGTATTTT CASSPADSAPHDTQYF
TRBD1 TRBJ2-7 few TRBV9 TGTGCCAGCAGCGTCTCGTCCGGGACAGGGTCAAGCGAGCAGTACTTC CASSVSSGTGSSEQYF
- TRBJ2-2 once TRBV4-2 TGTGCCAGCAGCCAAGATGGGCTCACCGGGGAGCTGTTTTTT CASSQDGLTGELFF
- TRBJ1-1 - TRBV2 TGTGCCAGCATTGTCAGTTGGGGAGAAATGATGAACACTGAAGCTTTCTTT CASIVSWGEMMNTEAFF
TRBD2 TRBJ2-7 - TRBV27 TGTGCCAGCAGTTTATCGGTAGAGTTGGGACTAGCGGGTATCGAGCAGTACTTC CASSLSVELGLAGIEQYF